This T cell receptor beta chain was sequenced for a study of T cell responses to AZD1222 COVID-19 vaccine. Findings and limits, study-wide: Repertoires in all cases were sampled only once the peak T cell response had passed. With dominance at 160-218 and 743-854, vaccine-associated CD4 TCRs spanned spike. Donors were chiefly white British, with a greater number of females, and clonal diversity was perhaps underestimated.

CDR1 SGHNT and CDR2 YYREEE come from the germline V gene (reference sequence). Trimming cost V 4 bases and J 4 bases, with 14 bases left between them. The CDR3 contains 14 residues. As concerns this clone: Its antigen is currently unknown.

Analyses pooled second doses at about 4 or about 12 weeks. The protocol was immunoSEQ multiplex PCR, while the TCRdb copy is restricted to in-frame clones and leaves out a portion. The table has 200,000 or so clones, about 93% seen once. The material sequenced was peripheral blood, taken 28 days after the second AZD1222 dose. The receptor was derived from an adult who received the AZD1222 COVID-19 vaccine. This rearrangement joins TRBV5-4 to TRBJ1-2; weak D call: TRBD1 (5 bases). CDR3 residues: CASSPQGSSYGYTF. CDR3 nucleotides: TGTGCCAGCAGCCCCCAGGGTTCTTCCTATGGCTACACCTTC.